A selection of T cell receptor beta chains follows, all from one sample in a study of cytomegalovirus exposure and HLA in healthy donors. TCRdb keeps only in-frame clones here, not all; method: immunoSEQ multiplex PCR. Its clone listing holds some 70,000 clones. Sequenced input: PBMCs. The receptors derive from a female donor in good health and CMV-seropositive. Each CDR3 is given with its conserved first and last residue. D genes are given only for firm matches. Not every row has a clone size; where given, it reads once, few, many or a size class.

>NA|NA|TRBJ1-2|TRBV7-9|14
CASSLLTRADGYTF
TGTGCCAGCAGCTTACTCACCAGGGCGGATGGCTACACCTTC
>NA|NA|TRBJ1-6|TRBV9|14
CASSVRQVESPLHF
TGTGCCAGCAGCGTACGACAGGTAGAATCACCCCTCCACTTT
>NA|TRBD1|TRBJ1-1|TRBV28|15
CASSFPTGANTEAFF
TGTGCCAGCAGTTTCCCGACAGGGGCGAACACTGAAGCTTTCTTT
>NA|NA|TRBJ2-1|TRBV10-3|15
CAISDNSLRRGEQFF
TGTGCCATCAGTGATAACTCCCTTCGTCGCGGTGAGCAGTTCTTC
>NA|NA|TRBJ2-7|TRBV28|13
CASGGGSSYEQYF
TGTGCCAGCGGTGGAGGAAGCTCCTACGAGCAGTACTTC
>NA|TRBD2|TRBJ2-7|TRBV7-6|15
CASSILTSGTNEQYF
TGTGCCAGCAGTATCCTGACTAGCGGGACCAACGAGCAGTACTTC
>NA|TRBD1|TRBJ1-1|TRBV7-2|15
CASSLRQGAGTEAFF
TGTGCCAGCAGCTTAAGACAGGGGGCAGGGACTGAAGCTTTCTTT
>NA|TRBD1|TRBJ2-3|TRBV9|15
CASSGTGAGTDTQYF
TGTGCCAGCAGCGGAACAGGGGCGGGCACGGATACGCAGTATTTT
>NA|NA|TRBJ2-3|TRBV5-1|12
CASRHQVDTQYF
TGCGCCAGCAGACATCAGGTAGATACGCAGTATTTT
>NA|NA|TRBJ1-1|TRBV6-5|13
CASSYYSGTEAFF
TGTGCCAGCAGTTACTATTCGGGGACTGAAGCTTTCTTT
>NA|NA|TRBJ1-4|TRBV7-9|14
CASSLVRGAEKLFF
TGTGCCAGCAGCTTAGTTCGAGGCGCTGAAAAACTGTTTTTT
>NA|TRBD1|TRBJ2-1|TRBV10-3|14
CAIRGRDRVPEQFF
TGTGCCATCAGGGGCCGGGACAGGGTACCTGAGCAGTTCTTC
>NA|NA|TRBJ1-4|TRBV6-1|16
CASSEGVGDGGEKLFF
TGTGCCAGCAGTGAGGGGGTCGGAGACGGGGGTGAAAAACTGTTTTTT
>NA|NA|TRBJ2-7|TRBV4-1|15
CASSAQDGGSYEQYF
TGCGCCAGCAGCGCCCAGGATGGTGGGAGCTACGAGCAGTACTTC
>NA|NA|TRBJ2-3|TRBV10-3|14
CAIRPQGGTDTQYF
TGTGCCATCAGACCACAGGGGGGGACAGATACGCAGTATTTT
>NA|NA|TRBJ2-3|TRBV7-8|15
CASSFSGASTDTQYF
TGTGCCAGCAGCTTTAGCGGAGCTAGCACAGATACGCAGTATTTT
>NA|TRBD1|TRBJ1-5|TRBV19|15
CASSSQGTGVQPQHF
TGTGCCAGTAGCAGCCAAGGGACAGGGGTGCAGCCCCAGCATTTT
>NA|NA|TRBJ1-1|TRBV29-1|13
CSVDERVDTEAFF
TGCAGCGTTGATGAGAGGGTGGACACTGAAGCTTTCTTT
>NA|NA|TRBJ2-7|TRBV19|14
CASSIGVGASEQYF
TGTGCCAGTAGTATAGGGGTAGGGGCCTCCGAGCAGTACTTC
>NA|TRBD2|TRBJ2-1|TRBV9|17
CASSVALAGGSYNEQFF
TGTGCCAGCAGCGTAGCGCTAGCGGGAGGGTCCTACAATGAGCAGTTCTTC
>NA|NA|TRBJ1-2|TRBV29-1|13
CSAGPGNDYGYTF
TGCAGCGCCGGTCCAGGGAATGACTATGGCTACACCTTC
>NA|NA|TRBJ1-1|TRBV7-9|13
CASSFYGSTEAFF
TGTGCCAGCAGCTTTTACGGGTCAACTGAAGCTTTCTTT
>NA|TRBD2|TRBJ2-5|TRBV30|14
CAWNGLGHEETQYF
TGTGCCTGGAACGGACTAGGTCATGAAGAGACCCAGTACTTC
>NA|NA|TRBJ1-2|TRBV5-6|15
CASSLASGSAYGYTF
TGTGCCAGCAGCTTGGCCTCAGGTTCGGCGTATGGCTACACCTTC
>NA|NA|TRBJ1-1|TRBV20-1|11
CSARAGREAFF
TGCAGTGCTAGGGCAGGGCGAGAAGCTTTCTTT
>NA|NA|TRBJ2-1|TRBV19|14
CASSIGTSYNEQFF
TGTGCCAGTAGTATAGGGACTTCCTACAATGAGCAGTTCTTC
>NA|NA|TRBJ1-1|TRBV9|16
CASSPWNTLRGTEAFF
TGTGCCAGCAGCCCGTGGAACACTTTAAGGGGCACTGAAGCTTTCTTT
>NA|NA|TRBJ1-4|TRBV6-1|14
CASIVENRNEKLFF
TGTGCCAGCATCGTAGAAAACAGAAATGAAAAACTGTTTTTT
>NA|NA|TRBJ1-1|TRBV6-5|13
CASSYLSGADAFF
TGTGCCAGCAGTTATTTATCAGGGGCCGACGCTTTCTTT
>NA|NA|TRBJ1-1|TRBV5-1|15
CASSLKQEWPNEAFF
TGCGCCAGCAGCCTGAAACAGGAATGGCCCAATGAAGCTTTCTTT
>NA|TRBD2|TRBJ2-7|TRBV2|13
CASRLAGVSEQYF
TGTGCCAGCAGACTAGCGGGAGTGAGCGAGCAGTACTTC
>NA|NA|TRBJ2-5|TRBV29-1|13
CSVELPGQRTQYF
TGCAGCGTTGAATTACCAGGGCAACGGACCCAGTACTTC
>NA|NA|TRBJ2-7|TRBV11-2|16
CASRHGRQGTSYEQYF
TGTGCCAGCAGACACGGCAGGCAGGGTACATCCTACGAGCAGTACTTC
>NA|TRBD1|TRBJ1-4|TRBV4-3|16
CASSQDFGTVDEKLFF
TGCGCCAGCAGCCAAGATTTTGGGACAGTGGATGAAAAACTGTTTTTT
>NA|NA|TRBJ2-3|TRBV7-8|18
CASSFSETEPEDTDTQYF
TGTGCATCCAGCTTCAGCGAGACAGAGCCTGAGGACACAGATACGCAGTATTTT
>NA|NA|TRBJ2-1|TRBV5-1|16
CASSLPSAGSYNEQFF
TGCGCCAGCAGCTTACCCTCGGCAGGGTCCTACAATGAGCAGTTCTTC
>NA|NA|TRBJ1-1|TRBV27|13
CASRRIGGEEAFF
TGTGCCAGCAGGCGAATTGGGGGGGAGGAGGCTTTCTTT
>NA|TRBD2|TRBJ2-7|TRBV4-3|18
CASSQESNRGTSIYEQYF
TGCGCCAGCAGCCAAGAATCGAATCGGGGGACTAGCATCTACGAGCAGTACTTC
>NA|TRBD1|TRBJ1-5|TRBV6-6|14
CASSGQGGNQPQHF
TGTGCCAGCAGTGGCCAGGGGGGCAATCAGCCCCAGCATTTT
>medium-sized|NA|TRBJ2-1|TRBV4-3|16
CASSQEGPGQPGEQFF
TGCGCCAGCAGCCAAGAGGGGCCTGGGCAGCCCGGTGAGCAGTTCTTC
>NA|TRBD2|TRBJ2-5|TRBV7-3|19
CASSLRGGLAGVFGETQYF
TGTGCCAGCAGCTTAAGGGGGGGGCTAGCGGGAGTATTTGGGGAGACCCAGTACTTC
>NA|TRBD2|TRBJ2-1|TRBV4-2|15
CASSPYPASGNEQFF
TGTGCCAGCAGCCCCTACCCGGCTAGCGGCAATGAGCAGTTCTTC
>NA|TRBD1|TRBJ2-3|TRBV2|13
CASSRDRGPTQYF
TGTGCCAGCTCCCGGGACAGGGGCCCCACGCAGTATTTT
>NA|TRBD2|TRBJ2-2|TRBV7-9|18
CASSLWGGGNANTGELFF
TGTGCCAGCAGCTTATGGGGGGGAGGCAATGCGAACACCGGGGAGCTGTTTTTT
>NA|TRBD1|TRBJ2-7|TRBV9|15
CASSASGTEDGEQYF
TGTGCCAGCAGCGCCTCCGGGACAGAAGATGGGGAGCAGTACTTC
>NA|TRBD1|TRBJ1-1|TRBV14|13
CASSQQGDPEAFF
TGTGCCAGCAGCCAACAGGGGGATCCTGAAGCTTTCTTT
>NA|TRBD2|TRBJ2-1|TRBV4-3|16
CASSQVGGRALYEQFF
TGCGCCAGCAGCCAAGTAGGCGGGAGGGCCTTGTATGAGCAGTTCTTC